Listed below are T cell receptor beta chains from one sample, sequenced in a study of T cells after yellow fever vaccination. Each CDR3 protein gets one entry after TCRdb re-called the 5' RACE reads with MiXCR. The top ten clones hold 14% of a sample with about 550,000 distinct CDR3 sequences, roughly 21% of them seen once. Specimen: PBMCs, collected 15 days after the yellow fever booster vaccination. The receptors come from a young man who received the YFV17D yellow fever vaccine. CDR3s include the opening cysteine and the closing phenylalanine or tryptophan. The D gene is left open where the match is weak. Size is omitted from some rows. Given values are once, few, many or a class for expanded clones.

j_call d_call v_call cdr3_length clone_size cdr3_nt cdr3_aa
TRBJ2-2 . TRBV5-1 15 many TGCGCCAGCAGCCTCGGGACGGTGAACACCGGGGAGCTGTTTTTT CASSLGTVNTGELFF
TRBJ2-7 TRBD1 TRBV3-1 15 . TGTGCCAGCACCCACTTGGGGACAGCCACCTACGAGCAGTACTTC CASTHLGTATYEQYF
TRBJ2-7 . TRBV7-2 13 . TGTGCCAGCAGCATGGGACACTCCTACGAGCAGTACTTC CASSMGHSYEQYF
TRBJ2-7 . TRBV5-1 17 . TGCGCCAGCAGCTGGGGCGAACAGACATTAATCGCCTACGAGCAGTACTTC CASSWGEQTLIAYEQYF
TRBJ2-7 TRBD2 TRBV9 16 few TGTGCCAGCAGCGTAGACCCCGGGACTAGCGACTACGAGCAGTACTTC CASSVDPGTSDYEQYF
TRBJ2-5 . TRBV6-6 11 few TGTGCCAGCAGTCCCCAGCTGACCCAGTACTTC CASSPQLTQYF
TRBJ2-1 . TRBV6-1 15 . TGTGCCAGCACCCCCCAAGCAATATCCTACAATGAGCAGTTCTTC CASTPQAISYNEQFF
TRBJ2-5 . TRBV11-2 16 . TGTGCCAGCAGCTTAGTGGCCCGAGGGGGGCAAGAGACCCAGTACTTC CASSLVARGGQETQYF
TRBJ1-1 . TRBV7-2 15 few TGTGCCAGCAGCCTATACGGGACGGGCAACACTGAAGCTTTCTTT CASSLYGTGNTEAFF
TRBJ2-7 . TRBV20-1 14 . TGCAGTGCTAGAGATCGTCGGGCCAACTACGAGCAGTACTTC CSARDRRANYEQYF
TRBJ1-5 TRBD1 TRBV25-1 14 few TGTGCCAGCAGTGACCCAGGGGGAATGCAGCCCCAGCATTTT CASSDPGGMQPQHF
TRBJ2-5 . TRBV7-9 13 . TGTGCCAGCAGCTCGTTTAACCAAGAGACCCAGTACTTC CASSSFNQETQYF
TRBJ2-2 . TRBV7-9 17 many TGTGCCAGCAGCCCCCCATATAGCGGAGCGAACACCGGGGAGCTGTTTTTT CASSPPYSGANTGELFF